The 10 T cell receptor beta chains presented below share a single source sample, sequenced in a study of cytomegalovirus exposure and HLA in healthy donors. 13 Jbeta primers and 60 Vbeta primers were used for the PCR. TCRdb keeps only in-frame clones here, not all; method: immunoSEQ multiplex PCR. The top ten clones hold around 1.3% of a sample with about 140,000 clones, about three quarters of them seen once. Material: PBMCs. All receptors come from a male donor in good health and CMV-seropositive.

The chain couples TRBV5-4 to TRBJ1-6; D unclear. This CDR3 comprises 15 residues. The V gene lost 0 bases and the J gene lost 2 bases, with 6 bases spanning the gap. The V gene's germline CDR1 is SGHNT and CDR2 YYREEE (reference sequence). CDR3 in amino acids: CASSLGQAYNSPLHF. CDR3 nucleotide sequence: TGTGCCAGCAGCTTGGGTCAGGCCTATAATTCACCCCTCCACTTT.

V is TRBV13 and J is TRBJ2-5; 10 positions match TRBD2. Germline values: CDR1 PRHDT, CDR2 FYEKMQ (reference sequence). The trim removed 3 bases at V and 5 bases at J, leaving 9 bases unmatched. The CDR3 extends over 16 amino acids. The chain's CDR3 is CASSLPGTSVSETQYF. In nucleotides, the CDR3 is TGTGCCAGCAGCTTGCCCGGGACTAGCGTATCGGAGACCCAGTACTTC.

The chain links TRBV19 to TRBJ1-1; unclear D gene. Germline lookup yields CDR1 LNHDA and CDR2 SQIVND (reference sequence). V lost 7 bases and J 0 bases, leaving 9 bases between the germline ends. CDR3 length: 13 residues. In DNA, the CDR3 is TGTGCCAGTACCCACGACTTGAACACTGAAGCTTTCTTT. Amino acids: CASTHDLNTEAFF. The variable domain in full, with the rest retrieved from reference TRBV19 and TRBJ1-1, is DGGITQSPKYLFRKEGQNVTLSCEQNLNHDAMYWYRQDPGQGLRLIYYSQIVNDFQKGDIAEGYSVSREKKESFPLTVTSAQKNPTAFYLCASTHDLNTEAFFGQGTRLTVV.

The chain has TRBV28 and TRBJ2-2; the D gene is possibly TRBD2 (6 bases). V lost 7 bases to trimming and J lost 4 bases, with 19 bases between them. CDR3 length: 16 amino acids. CDR1 is MDHEN and CDR2 is SYDVKM in the germline V gene. This CDR3 reads CASIPFISGVTGELFF. CDR3 sequence (DNA): TGTGCCAGCATCCCGTTTATTAGCGGCGTCACCGGGGAGCTGTTTTTT.

About this clone: This specimen includes other DNA sequences encoding the same CDR3. J is TRBJ1-5 and V is TRBV2; D is uncertain. This CDR3 contains 13 residues. Trimming left V 4 bases short and J 5 bases short, with 9 bases between. Per germline, CDR1 SNHLY and CDR2 FYNNEI. The CDR3 nucleotides are TGTGCCAGCAGTGGGGCCAGAGATCAGCCCCAGCATTTT. Translated: CASSGARDQPQHF.

The chain recombines TRBV19 with TRBJ2-1, with TRBD1 identical over 7 bases. The CDR3 length is 14 residues. J gave up 0 bases and V 7 bases, and 3 bases lay outside the gene matches. Germline lookup yields CDR1 LNHDA and CDR2 SQIVND (reference sequence). The CDR3 region is CASKAGGSYNEQFF. CDR3 nucleotide sequence: TGTGCCAGTAAGGCAGGGGGCTCCTACAATGAGCAGTTCTTC.

The chain couples TRBV4-3 to TRBJ1-5; D not certain. Germline V gives CDR1 LGHNA, CDR2 YSLEER. This CDR3 comprises 15 residues. V dropped 0 bases and J dropped 5 bases, with 11 bases sitting between them. DNA for the CDR3: TGCGCCAGCAGCCAAGATTTAGGGAGGGATCAGCCCCAGCATTTT. This sequence encodes CASSQDLGRDQPQHF.

The chain is built from TRBV28 and TRBJ2-5; 10 nucleotides agree with TRBD1. The J call may be mistaken, given a closer DNA end match to TRBJ2-7. Looked up from germline, CDR1 is MDHEN and CDR2 is SYDVKM. The CDR3 sequence is 14 residues long. The chain's CDR3 is CASRPGQGTYEQYF. The CDR3 DNA is TGTGCCAGCAGGCCGGGACAGGGGACCTACGAGCAGTACTTC.

This clone was seen only once. This chain uses TRBV7-8 with TRBJ1-3; no firm D call. The CDR3 contains 14 residues. Germline-derived CDR1 and CDR2 are SGHVS and FQNEAQ. Trimming removed 4 bases from V and 8 bases from J, with 15 bases in between. CDR3 coding DNA: TGTGCCAGCAGCTCGAGTGAGGGCGTACACACCATATATTTT. Protein product: CASSSSEGVHTIYF.

The sample holds a few counts of this clone. The V gene is TRBV25-1, the J gene TRBJ2-1; 9 nucleotides align to TRBD2. Germline values: CDR1 MGHDK, CDR2 SYGVNS. The CDR3 has 17 amino acids. Germline trimming cut 4 bases from V and 5 bases from J; bases unmatched to any gene: 12. This chain's CDR3 is CASSGLAVAAGDNEQFF. CDR3 DNA: TGTGCCAGCAGTGGACTAGCGGTAGCCGCGGGGGACAATGAGCAGTTCTTC.